These T cell receptor beta chains were read from a single sample in a study of T cells after yellow fever vaccination. One entry per CDR3 protein, called by TCRdb with MiXCR from the 5' RACE reads. Here the sample spans 620,000 or so distinct CDR3 sequences, around 17% being singletons. The sequencing used PBMCs, collected about 5 days after the first yellow fever vaccination. The origin of the receptors is a man between 18 and 35 years old who received the YFV17D yellow fever vaccine. Both conserved end residues are part of each CDR3. Each record gives: clone size, V gene, J gene, CDR3 protein. Only some rows state a clone size, as once, few, many or a class for expanded clones.

>.|TRBV6-5|TRBJ2-2
CASSYSPTGFVGELFF
>many|TRBV4-1|TRBJ2-3
CASSQEVADTQYF
>few|TRBV2|TRBJ2-1
CASNPSNLEQFF
>.|TRBV7-2|TRBJ1-3
CASTNNRNTIYF
>.|TRBV7-2|TRBJ2-5
CASSRFLAGRQETQYF
>many|TRBV12-3/TRBV12-4|TRBJ2-1
CASKDTSSYNEQFF
>few|TRBV4-1|TRBJ1-1
CASSQVAGGVIWTEAFF
>few|TRBV7-2|TRBJ1-1
CASSSKWMNTEAFF
>.|TRBV7-2|TRBJ1-2
CASSLRATGGYGYTF
>many|TRBV5-1|TRBJ2-2
CAGRTGNTGELFF
>many|TRBV4-2|TRBJ2-3
CASSQGVDTQYF
>few|TRBV7-2|TRBJ1-3
CASSLSSGTGVGNTIYF
>.|TRBV4-3|TRBJ2-1
CASSQARENNEQFF
>.|TRBV7-3|TRBJ2-2
CASSSGGGGELFF
>many|TRBV12-3/TRBV12-4|TRBJ1-2
CASTSQGLGYGYTF
>.|TRBV25-1|TRBJ2-1
CASSEYIGRLAGAYNEQFF
>.|TRBV7-7|TRBJ2-2
CASSLTINTGELFF
>few|TRBV11-2|TRBJ2-5
CASGSDYGETQYF
>.|TRBV4-1|TRBJ2-1
CASSQRFVPYNEQFF
>many|TRBV4-2|TRBJ2-5
CASSQPPRRGREETQYF
>few|TRBV7-6|TRBJ2-3
CASSRPLRTSGLLDTQYF
>.|TRBV29-1|TRBJ2-3
CSVDSLEQKATDTQYF
>few|TRBV10-3|TRBJ1-2
CAISEQKNYGYTF
>many|TRBV7-2|TRBJ1-1
CASSLVGAEAFF
>many|TRBV7-2|TRBJ2-5
CASSLLAGGLETQYF
>.|TRBV7-2|TRBJ1-1
CASSFSPGRTTEAFF
>.|TRBV4-3|TRBJ1-4
CASSHGGKDEKLFF